The subject of this entry is one T cell receptor (beta chain). Trimming took off 0 bases at V and 2 bases at J, with 11 bases between the two ends. Germline values: CDR1 SGHAT, CDR2 FQNNGV. CDR3 size: 15 residues. Clones were read by immunoSEQ multiplex PCR, and TCRdb kept only the in-frame ones, dropping some. Among 200,000 to 250,000 clones listed, approximately 85% were seen once. These data are taken from a study of blood T cell repertoires in COVID-19. Seattle patients were enrolled during active infection and followed longitudinally. This chain uses TRBV11-2 with TRBJ2-7, with TRBD1 as a possible D gene (5 bases). The sample taken for sequencing was peripheral blood. The sequence was collected from a woman in her 70s with COVID-19, enrolled during active disease. The CDR3 spells CASSLDWGTTYEQYF. CDR3 nucleotide sequence: TGTGCCAGCAGCTTAGATTGGGGCACCACCTACGAGCAGTACTTC.